The entry below gives a single TCR beta chain sequence along with its context. The method was immunoSEQ multiplex PCR; TCRdb's version includes in-frame clones alone and lacks a portion of them. The sample carries approximately 24,000 clones, approximately 73% recorded once. This record comes from a study of somatic mutations in cytotoxic T cells in rheumatoid arthritis. Looking at the study overall: Purity of nearly 100% was reached when some V beta antibody-stained T-cell populations were flow-sorted, including V beta1+ cells sequenced for TCRB.

V lost 1 base, J lost 6 bases, and 7 bases lay in between. Looked up from germline, CDR1 is SEHNR and CDR2 is FQNEAQ (reference sequence). The CDR3 has 13 amino acids. The sequence was collected from a woman aged 18 to 35 in good health. The chain has TRBV7-9 and TRBJ2-1; no firm D call. Sequenced sample: CD8+ T cells sorted from blood. The CDR3 coding sequence is TGTGCCAGCAGCTTAGGGCGAACCAATGAGCAGTTCTTC. Residues: CASSLGRTNEQFF. Supplemented by reference TRBV7-9 and TRBJ2-1, the full variable domain reads DTGVSQNPRHKITKRGQNVTFRCDPISEHNRLYWYRQTLGQGPEFLTYFQNEAQLEKSRLLSDRFSAERPKGSFSTLEIQRTEQGDSAMYLCASSLGRTNEQFFGPGTRLTVL.